Below, 30 T cell receptor beta chains from the same sample are listed, as sequenced in a study of T cell responses to AZD1222 COVID-19 vaccine. Produced via immunoSEQ multiplex PCR; TCRdb's table is partial and in-frame only. There are roughly 200,000 clones in the sample; approximately 95% occur only once, and under 1.1% lies in the top ten. The specimen comprised peripheral blood, sampled 28 days after the second dose of the MenACWY control vaccine. The origin of the receptors is an adult who received the MenACWY meningococcal vaccine as a control.

This chain connects TRBV30 to TRBJ2-7, with 7 bases identical to TRBD2. This CDR3 comprises 14 residues. The junction had 10 bases not matched to a gene; V was cut back by 2 bases and J by 6 bases. Germline loops: CDR1 GTSNPN, CDR2 SVGIG (reference sequence). CDR3 loop: CAWSQGLTAAEQYF. The CDR3 DNA follows: TGTGCCTGGAGTCAGGGACTAACGGCGGCCGAGCAGTACTTC. Based on the CDR3 plus reference TRBV30 and TRBJ2-7, the full variable domain is SQTIHQWPATLVQPVGSPLSLECTVEGTSNPNLYWYRQAAGRGLQLLFYSVGIGQISSEVPQNLSASRPQDRQFILSSKKLLLSDSGFYLCAWSQGLTAAEQYFGPGTRLTVT.

The chain has TRBV20-1 and TRBJ1-5; D is perhaps TRBD1 (5 bases). CDR3 length: 13 amino acids. The germline CDR1 and CDR2 sequences are DFQATT and SNEGSKA (reference sequence). Trimming pared 3 bases from V and 4 bases from J, leaving 10 bases between. The CDR3 coding sequence is TGCAGTGCTAGTGCGGGACCGAATCAGCCCCAGCATTTT. It yields the protein CSASAGPNQPQHF.

V usage is TRBV7-2 and J usage is TRBJ1-6; 9 nucleotides align to TRBD1. There are 14 residues in the CDR3. V shed 5 bases and J 7 bases; nucleotides not matched to a gene: 3. The V gene's germline CDR1 is SGHTA and CDR2 FQGNSA. CDR3 in DNA: TGTGCCAGCAGCCAGGGACAGGGCAATTCACCCCTCCACTTT. It specifies CASSQGQGNSPLHF.

The CDR3 reads CATATDRSSYEQYF. For the CDR3, the DNA is TGTGCCACCGCGACGGACAGGAGCTCCTACGAGCAGTACTTC. The rearrangement uses TRBV2 and TRBJ2-7, with 7 bases identical to TRBD1. CDR3 size: 14 residues. Unmatched junction bases numbered 9, after V lost 10 bases and J lost 0 bases. From germline, CDR1 is SNHLY and CDR2 FYNNEI.

The chain has TRBV6-4 and TRBJ1-1; D gene ambiguous. The CDR3 runs to 15 residues. The germline CDR1 and CDR2 sequences are MRHNA and SNTAGT. V lost 0 bases and J 1 base, leaving 9 bases between the germline ends. CDR3 nucleotide sequence: TGTGCCAGCAGTGACTCACTCAGGAGGAACACTGAAGCTTTCTTT. Translating gives CASSDSLRRNTEAFF.

A single count supports this clone. The chain links TRBV30 to TRBJ2-7; D gene ambiguous. Germline-derived CDR1 and CDR2 are GTSNPN and SVGIG (reference sequence). Between the trimmed V and J ends, which lost 2 bases and 2 bases, there was a span of 13 bases. The length of the CDR3 is 14 residues. The CDR3 sequence: CAWSSATPPYEQYF. CDR3 coding DNA: TGTGCCTGGAGTTCCGCCACTCCTCCCTACGAGCAGTACTTC.

The rearrangement links TRBV29-1 to TRBJ1-5; D call uncertain. The CDR3 length is 11 residues. Trimming removed 7 bases from V and 7 bases from J, with 11 bases in between. CDR1 and CDR2 (germline): SQVTM, ANQGSEA. The CDR3 reads CSARTGQPQHF. The CDR3 bases are TGCAGCGCTAGAACGGGGCAGCCCCAGCATTTT.

The chain couples TRBV5-1 to TRBJ2-3; D gene unclear. The CDR3 covers 15 residues. Trimming removed 3 bases at V and 2 bases at J, with 13 bases between. Germline values: CDR1 SGHRS, CDR2 YFSETQ. The CDR3 DNA reads TGCGCCAGCAGCTACCACGGCGGATCCACAGATACGCAGTATTTT. It yields the protein CASSYHGGSTDTQYF.

The chain has TRBV11-2 and TRBJ1-2, with D maybe TRBD1 (5 bases). The CDR3 runs 17 residues. The V gene's germline CDR1 is SGHAT and CDR2 FQNNGV. V was shortened by 8 bases and J by 5 bases, with 27 bases between the two germline ends. CDR3 coding DNA: TGTGCCAGCCGGCCCGGACTCCACTGGACAACCTCATATGGCTACACCTTC. This sequence encodes CASRPGLHWTTSYGYTF.

V is TRBV11-1 and J is TRBJ1-6; D is unresolved. Germline V CDR1 and CDR2: SGHAT, FQDESV (reference sequence). V dropped 3 bases and J dropped 7 bases, with 10 bases sitting between them. CDR3 length: 14 residues. CDR3 sequence: CASSFEGSNSPLHF. For the CDR3, the DNA is TGTGCCAGCAGCTTTGAAGGGAGCAATTCACCCCTCCACTTT.

The chain has TRBV12-3 or TRBV12-4 and TRBJ2-5, with 8 bases aligning to TRBD2. CDR3 length equals 13 residues. V dropped 6 bases and J dropped 1; count of bases not matched to a gene: 1. CDR3 coding DNA: TGTGCCAGCAGCGGGGGGGCCCAAGAGACCCAGTACTTC. Translating it yields CASSGGAQETQYF.

J is TRBJ1-6 and V is TRBV2; D ambiguous. The CDR3 is made up of 15 amino acids. Germline CDR1 reads SNHLY; CDR2 reads FYNNEI. Trimming removed 4 bases from V and 9 bases from J, with 16 bases in between. The CDR3 sequence: CASSVQGPRSSPLHF. CDR3 bases: TGTGCCAGCAGTGTGCAAGGGCCGAGGAGTTCACCCCTCCACTTT.

The genes are TRBV28 and TRBJ1-4; a weak D match, TRBD1 (5 bases). The CDR3 has 16 residues. Germline V gene lookup returns CDR1 MDHEN and CDR2 SYDVKM. V lost 6 bases and J lost 0, with 14 bases in between. The CDR3 loop reads CASRAGTVATNEKLFF. DNA for the CDR3: TGTGCCAGCAGAGCCGGGACGGTGGCAACTAATGAAAAACTGTTTTTT.

This chain uses TRBV25-1 with TRBJ1-3; D remains unclear. The CDR3 covers 12 residues. V lost 6 bases, J lost 4 bases, and 7 bases lay in between. Germline CDR1 MGHDK, CDR2 SYGVNS. CDR3 residues: CASRASGNTIYF. The CDR3 DNA is TGTGCCAGCAGGGCTTCCGGAAACACCATATATTTT.

The chain joins TRBV12-2 to TRBJ1-1. TRBV12-2 is deemed a pseudogene. This CDR3 is built from 14 residues. Here the CDR3 DNA reads TGTGCAAGTCGCTTAGGGGGTGTGAACACTGAAGCTTTCTTT. Translating it yields CASRLGGVNTEAFF.

This clone was detected only a few times. The chain uses TRBV4-2 and TRBJ1-5, with a possible D match to TRBD1 (6 bases). V was shortened by 0 bases and J by 9 bases, with 15 bases between the two germline ends. The CDR3 has 15 amino acids. Germline V lookup: CDR1 LGHNA, CDR2 YNFKEQ. The CDR3: CASSQDRRDISPQHF. The CDR3 DNA reads TGTGCCAGCAGCCAAGATAGACGGGACATTTCGCCCCAGCATTTT.

The chain recombines TRBV7-2 with TRBJ2-5; no clear D. Looked up from germline, CDR1 is SGHTA and CDR2 is FQGNSA. Deletions cut 1 base from V and 5 bases from J, with 8 bases between. The CDR3 extends over 13 amino acids. The CDR3 protein is CASSLVYMETQYF. CDR3 in DNA: TGTGCCAGCAGCTTAGTTTATATGGAGACCCAGTACTTC.

The V gene is TRBV6-1, the J gene TRBJ2-5, with a weak D call TRBD2 (5 bases). The V end lost 0 bases, the J end lost 1 base, and 9 bases lay between the germline ends. Germline CDR1 and CDR2: MNHNS and SASEGT. This CDR3 contains 15 residues. CDR3 in DNA: TGTGCCAGCAGTGAAGCGACGGGAAGCCAAGAGACCCAGTACTTC. This sequence encodes CASSEATGSQETQYF.

The CDR3 sequence: CASSYSGGRGTFF. The CDR3 nucleotides are TGTGCCAGCAGTTACTCAGGGGGCAGAGGAACTTTCTTT. The V call is TRBV6-2 or TRBV6-3, the J call TRBJ1-1, with 7 bases matching TRBD1. In germline, CDR1 is MNHEY, CDR2 SVGEGT. V was clipped by 0 bases and J by 12 bases; unmatched bases: 7. The CDR3 is 13 residues long.

The V call is TRBV28, the J call TRBJ1-3; TRBD1 might be the D (5 bases). Germline V gives CDR1 MDHEN, CDR2 SYDVKM. The V gene lost 3 bases and the J gene lost 4 bases, with 10 bases spanning the gap. This CDR3 spans 14 amino acids. The CDR3 is CASSFGGSGNTIYF. The CDR3 DNA sequence: TGTGCCAGCAGTTTTGGGGGGTCCGGAAACACCATATATTTT.

The chain carries TRBV7-9 and TRBJ1-1; 7 positions match TRBD1. Trimming removed 1 base from V and 9 bases from J; junction bases left unmatched: 8. CDR1 and CDR2 (germline): SEHNR, FQNEAQ (reference sequence). The CDR3 extends over 14 amino acids. CDR3 residues: CASSLGEQGRKAFF. CDR3 DNA sequence: TGTGCCAGCAGCTTAGGTGAACAGGGGAGGAAAGCTTTCTTT.

This clone was picked up a small number of times. J is TRBJ2-5 and V is TRBV4-2; no firm D call. The CDR3 is 13 amino acids. Looked up from germline, CDR1 is LGHNA and CDR2 is YNFKEQ. V dropped 0 bases and J dropped 5 bases, with 7 bases sitting between them. Written as DNA, the CDR3 is TGTGCCAGCAGCCAAGATCGGTGGGAGACCCAGTACTTC. It yields the protein CASSQDRWETQYF.

This clone was seen only a few times. V and J are TRBV6-2 or TRBV6-3 and TRBJ1-5; 9 bases are shared with TRBD1. The length of the CDR3 is 17 residues. Germline V lookup: CDR1 MNHEY, CDR2 SVGEGT. After removal of 6 bases from V and 4 bases from J, the junction contained 13 bases not matched to a gene. The DNA of the CDR3 is TGTGCCAGCAGCAACGCGGGACAGGGTTACTATAATCAGCCCCAGCATTTT. The encoded protein is CASSNAGQGYYNQPQHF.

This clone showed up just once. This chain links TRBV5-1 with TRBJ2-3; D tentatively reads TRBD1 or TRBD2 (7 bases each). The germline CDR1 and CDR2 sequences are SGHRS and YFSETQ. The CDR3 sequence is 15 residues long. Trimming took off 0 bases at V and 5 bases at J, with 13 bases between the two ends. Here the CDR3 reads CASSLGQGGGDTQYF. CDR3 DNA: TGCGCCAGCAGCTTGGGACAGGGCGGGGGAGATACGCAGTATTTT.

The chain combines TRBV6-1 with TRBJ2-3; D is ambiguous. Germline assignment: CDR1 MNHNS and CDR2 SASEGT. This CDR3 region has 13 residues. With 3 bases removed from V and 6 bases from J, the gap between germline ends came to 10 bases. The CDR3 sequence: CASSEASADTQYF. The DNA of the CDR3 is TGTGCCAGCAGTGAGGCTAGTGCGGATACGCAGTATTTT.

The chain links TRBV6-2 or TRBV6-3 to TRBJ2-7; 7 positions match TRBD1. Germline V gene sequence: CDR1 MNHEY, CDR2 SVGEGT. The CDR3 has 16 residues. Losses at the gene ends were 2 bases for V and 3 bases for J; bases not matched to a gene: 10. CDR3: CASSYPAGRGLYEQYF. The CDR3 DNA reads as TGTGCCAGCAGTTACCCCGCCGGAAGGGGGCTCTACGAGCAGTACTTC.

The chain couples TRBV18 to TRBJ2-2; no clear D gene. V was shortened by 5 bases and J by 7 bases, with 14 bases between the two germline ends. Looked up from germline, CDR1 is KGHSH and CDR2 is LQKENI. This CDR3 is built from 14 residues. CDR3 nucleotides: TGTGCCAGCTCAGCACGAACTACGGACGGGGAGCTGTTTTTT. Translated, it gives CASSARTTDGELFF.

The chain employs TRBV29-1 and TRBJ2-1, with D possibly called TRBD1 or TRBD2 (6 bases each). This CDR3 spans 13 amino acids. Deletions cut 1 base from V and 8 bases from J, with 12 bases between. Germline V gives CDR1 SQVTM, CDR2 ANQGSEA. CDR3 sequence: CSVEGGDIDEQFF. In DNA form, the CDR3 reads TGCAGCGTTGAAGGGGGGGACATCGATGAGCAGTTCTTC.

The J gene is TRBJ2-7, the V gene TRBV5-1, with 10 bases that match TRBD1. Trimming at V came to 3 bases and at J to 12 bases, leaving 15 bases not matched to a gene. Germline CDR1 reads SGHRS; CDR2 reads YFSETQ. This CDR3 is 15 amino acids long. The CDR3 DNA reads TGCGCCAGCAGCTCCCACTTCGGGACAGGGGTATTGAGGTACTTC. The encoded protein is CASSSHFGTGVLRYF. The whole variable domain, remainder taken from reference TRBV5-1 and TRBJ2-7, is KAGVTQTPRYLIKTRGQQVTLSCSPISGHRSVSWYQQTPGQGLQFLFEYFSETQRNKGNFPGRFSGRQFSNSRSEMNVSTLELGDSALYLCASSSHFGTGVLRYFGPGTRLTVT.

The count of this clone is one. The chain couples TRBV5-4 to TRBJ2-1; TRBD1 or TRBD2 may be the D gene (5 bases each). This CDR3 is built from 16 residues. V lost 4 bases to trimming and J lost 6 bases, with 20 bases between them. The germline V gene has CDR1 SGHNT and CDR2 YYREEE (reference sequence). CDR3 bases: TGTGCCAGCAGCATGGATCCGGGACGGAAATTCAATGAGCAGTTCTTC. Its translation is CASSMDPGRKFNEQFF.